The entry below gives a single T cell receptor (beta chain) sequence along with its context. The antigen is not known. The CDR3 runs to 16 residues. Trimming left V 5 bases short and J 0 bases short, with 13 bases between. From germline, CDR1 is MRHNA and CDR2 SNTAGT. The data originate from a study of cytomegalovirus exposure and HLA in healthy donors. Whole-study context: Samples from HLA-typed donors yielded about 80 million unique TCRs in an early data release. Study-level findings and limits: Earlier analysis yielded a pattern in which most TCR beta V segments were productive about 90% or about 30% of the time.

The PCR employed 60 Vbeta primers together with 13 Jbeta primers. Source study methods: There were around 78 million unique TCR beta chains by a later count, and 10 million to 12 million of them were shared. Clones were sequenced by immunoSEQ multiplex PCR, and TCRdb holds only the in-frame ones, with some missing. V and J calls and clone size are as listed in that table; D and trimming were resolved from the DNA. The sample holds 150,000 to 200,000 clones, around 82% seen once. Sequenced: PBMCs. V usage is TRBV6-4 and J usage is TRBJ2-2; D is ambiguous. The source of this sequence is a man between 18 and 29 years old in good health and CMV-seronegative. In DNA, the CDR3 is TGTGCCAGCAGTCCCATCGGTCCGCCGAACACCGGGGAGCTGTTTTTT. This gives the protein CASSPIGPPNTGELFF.